This T cell receptor beta chain came from a study of cytomegalovirus exposure and HLA in healthy donors. PCR employed 60 Vbeta and 13 Jbeta primers. Sequenced by immunoSEQ multiplex PCR; TCRdb stores in-frame clones only, minus some. Altogether about 150,000 clones are present, 80% being singletons, with the ten largest covering about 7%. CDR1 and CDR2 from the germline V gene are ENHRY and SYGVKD. This CDR3 has 14 residues. V lost 4 bases, J lost 3 bases, and 2 bases stayed unmatched. The chain is built from TRBV10-3 and TRBJ2-2; 7 nucleotides agree with TRBD2. The source of this sequence is a young man in good health and CMV-seropositive. The sequencing sample was made of PBMCs. The CDR3 here is CAISGGRDTGELFF. Written as DNA, the CDR3 is TGTGCCATCAGTGGCGGGAGAGACACCGGGGAGCTGTTTTTT.